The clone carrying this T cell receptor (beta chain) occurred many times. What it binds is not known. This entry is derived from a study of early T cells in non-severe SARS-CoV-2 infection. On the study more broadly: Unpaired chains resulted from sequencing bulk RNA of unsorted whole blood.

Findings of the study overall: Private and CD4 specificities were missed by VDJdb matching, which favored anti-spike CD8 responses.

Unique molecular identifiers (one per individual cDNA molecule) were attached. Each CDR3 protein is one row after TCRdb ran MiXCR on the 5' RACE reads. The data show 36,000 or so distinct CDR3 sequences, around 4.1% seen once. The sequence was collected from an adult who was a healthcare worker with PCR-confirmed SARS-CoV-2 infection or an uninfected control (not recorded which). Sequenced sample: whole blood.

CDR3 residues: CASSEYPLSGYTDTQYF. CDR3 sequence (DNA): TGCGCCAGCAGTGAGTACCCCCTTAGCGGATACACAGATACGCAGTATTTT. The chain is built from TRBV10-2 and TRBJ2-3; possibly TRBD2 for D (6 bases). The ends were cut back, 1 base at V and 2 bases at J, with 16 bases in the middle. Per germline, CDR1 WSHSY and CDR2 SAAADI. CDR3 length: 17 residues.